This passage covers 12 T cell receptor beta chains from one sample sequenced in a study of vaccination effects on CD4 cells after COVID-19. TCRdb keeps only in-frame clones here, not all; method: immunoSEQ multiplex PCR. Of 15,000 or so clones detected, under 70% appear once; the ten largest clones hold about 9.9%. Ahead of sequencing, the ViraFEST assay grew antigen-specific CD4+ T cells using viral peptide pools. After more than 8 days in culture, the CD4+ T cells were isolated. Either the mRNA-1273 or the BNT162b2 vaccine was given to participants as two doses. What these receptors recognize is not known. This material consisted of CD4+ T cells from PBMCs cultured with SARS-CoV-2 spike peptides, taken after COVID-19 vaccination. The receptor set was obtained from a human donor who received a COVID-19 vaccine.

This clone has only a few counts. This chain joins TRBV5-4 and TRBJ2-4; the match to TRBD2 covers 10 bases. Germline-derived CDR1 and CDR2 are SGHNT and YYREEE (reference sequence). This CDR3 has 15 amino acids. V lost 4 bases to trimming and J lost 5 bases; unmatched junction nucleotides: 6. For the CDR3, the DNA is TGTGCCAGCAGCACCCGGACTAGCGGCGAAAACATTCAGTACTTC. Protein product: CASSTRTSGENIQYF.

This clone appeared once. The chain is built from TRBV7-8 and TRBJ2-3; TRBD1 might be the D (5 bases). V dropped 7 bases and J dropped 3 bases, with 20 bases sitting between them. CDR3 length: 16 residues. Germline V gene lookup returns CDR1 SGHVS and CDR2 FQNEAQ. The CDR3 bases are TGTGCCAGCATCTCAGGGCCCGGAGCAGGTACAGATACGCAGTATTTT. Encoded protein: CASISGPGAGTDTQYF.

The chain couples TRBV7-6 to TRBJ1-1; maybe TRBD1 (6 bases). In germline, CDR1 is SGHVS, CDR2 FNYEAQ. This CDR3 comprises 17 residues. Trimming removed 0 bases at V and 4 bases at J, with 18 bases between. CDR3 in amino acids: CASSLAGSSRGGTEAFF. Written as DNA, the CDR3 is TGTGCCAGCAGCTTAGCGGGGTCTTCCAGGGGTGGCACTGAAGCTTTCTTT.

This clone was observed a single time. This sequence joins TRBV18 and TRBJ2-1; perhaps TRBD1 as D (5 bases). V lost 2 bases and J lost 9, with 14 bases in between. Germline V lookup: CDR1 KGHSH, CDR2 LQKENI. The CDR3 totals 14 residues. DNA of the CDR3: TGTGCCAGCTCACCAGTACAGGTATCAGCTGAGCAGTTCTTC. It specifies CASSPVQVSAEQFF.

The rearrangement links TRBV7-2 to TRBJ1-2, with TRBD1 matching 10 bases. V gave up 3 bases and J gave up 4 bases; unmatched junction bases: 8. The length of the CDR3 is 16 residues. Germline V gene data show CDR1 as SGHTA and CDR2 as FQGNSA. CDR3 sequence (DNA): TGTGCCAGCAGCTTCGGGACAGGGGCATTGGGCTATGGCTACACCTTC. Translated, it gives CASSFGTGALGYGYTF. The full variable domain, rest sourced from reference TRBV7-2 and TRBJ1-2, is GAGVSQSPSNKVTEKGKDVELRCDPISGHTALYWYRQSLGQGLEFLIYFQGNSAPDKSGLPSDRFSAERTGGSVSTLTIQRTQQEDSAVYLCASSFGTGALGYGYTFGSGTRLTVV.

This clone was observed once. CDR3 sequence reads: CASRSTGTVYGYTF. CDR3 bases: TGTGCCAGCAGGTCCACCGGGACAGTATATGGCTACACCTTC. V gene TRBV27 combines with J gene TRBJ1-2, with TRBD1 matching over 7 bases. Germline CDR1 and CDR2: MNHEY and SMNVEV (reference sequence). Trimming at V came to 6 bases and at J to 5 bases, leaving 9 bases not matched to a gene. The CDR3 covers 14 residues.

The chain carries TRBV5-1 and TRBJ2-2; 10 bases fit TRBD1. The CDR3 is 15 residues long. J gave up 5 bases and V 0 bases, and 1 base lay outside the gene matches. The germline V gene encodes CDR1 SGHRS and CDR2 YFSETQ. CDR3 region: CASSLEGQGTGELFF. CDR3 nucleotide sequence: TGCGCCAGCAGCTTGGAGGGACAGGGGACCGGGGAGCTGTTTTTT.

The chain is built from TRBV11-2 and TRBJ2-1; 10 nucleotides align to TRBD2. The CDR3 is 16 amino acids. The V segment lost 5 bases and the J segment 3 bases; nucleotides outside the gene matches: 7. Germline CDR1 SGHAT, CDR2 FQNNGV. CDR3 sequence: CASSPLAGGNYNEQFF. CDR3 DNA sequence: TGTGCCAGCAGCCCTTTAGCGGGGGGCAACTACAATGAGCAGTTCTTC.

CDR3 in DNA: TGCAGCGCTAACAGGGTTGATGAGCAGTTCTTC. This gives the protein CSANRVDEQFF. This chain connects TRBV29-1 to TRBJ2-1; D may be TRBD1 (6 bases). From germline, CDR1 is SQVTM and CDR2 ANQGSEA. Trimming removed 7 bases at V and 8 bases at J, with 12 bases between. The CDR3 extends over 11 amino acids.

The V and J genes are TRBV5-6 and TRBJ1-2, with 7 bases matching TRBD1. With V trimmed by 5 bases and J by 2 bases, 6 bases remained unmatched. CDR1 is SGHDT and CDR2 is YYEEEE in the germline V gene. This CDR3 has 14 residues. The CDR3 nucleotides are TGTGCCAGCAGGTCGACAGGGCTCAACTATGGCTACACCTTC. Residues: CASRSTGLNYGYTF. The full variable domain, rest sourced from reference TRBV5-6 and TRBJ1-2, is DAGVTQSPTHLIKTRGQQVTLRCSPKSGHDTVSWYQQALGQGPQFIFQYYEEEERQRGNFPDRFSGHQFPNYSSELNVNALLLGDSALYLCASRSTGLNYGYTFGSGTRLTVV.

Comment on this clone: Other DNA sequences from this sample encode an identical CDR3 as well. The chain joins TRBV7-8 to TRBJ1-6, with D perhaps matching TRBD1 (6 bases). Trimming stripped 3 bases from V and 0 bases from J, with 6 bases between. The CDR3 loop spans 15 amino acids. From germline, CDR1 is SGHVS and CDR2 FQNEAQ. Here the CDR3 reads CASSLDSSYNSPLHF. CDR3 coding DNA: TGTGCCAGCAGCTTGGACAGCTCCTATAATTCACCCCTCCACTTT.

This rearrangement joins TRBV6-6 to TRBJ2-1; tentative D call: TRBD1 (5 bases). V lost 7 bases and J lost 0, with 13 bases in between. There are 15 residues in the CDR3. Germline assignment: CDR1 MNHNY and CDR2 SVGAGI (reference sequence). In DNA, the CDR3 is TGTGCCAGCACCCCAAGACAGAGCTCCTACAATGAGCAGTTCTTC. Translating gives CASTPRQSSYNEQFF.